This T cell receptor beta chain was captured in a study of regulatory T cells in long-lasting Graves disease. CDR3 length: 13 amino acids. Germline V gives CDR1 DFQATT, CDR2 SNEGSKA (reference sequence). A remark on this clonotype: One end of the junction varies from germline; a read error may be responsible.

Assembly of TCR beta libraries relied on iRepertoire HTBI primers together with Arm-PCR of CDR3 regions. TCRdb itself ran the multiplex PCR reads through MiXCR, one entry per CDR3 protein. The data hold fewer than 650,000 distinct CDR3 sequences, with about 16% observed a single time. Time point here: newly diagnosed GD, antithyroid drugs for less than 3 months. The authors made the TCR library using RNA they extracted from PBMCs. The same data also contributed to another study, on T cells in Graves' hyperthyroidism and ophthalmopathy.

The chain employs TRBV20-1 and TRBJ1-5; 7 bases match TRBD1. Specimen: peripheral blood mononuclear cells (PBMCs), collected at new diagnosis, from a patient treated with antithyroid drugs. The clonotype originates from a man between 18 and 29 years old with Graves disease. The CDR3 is CSASQGRNQPQRF. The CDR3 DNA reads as TGCAGTGCTTCACAGGGGCGCAATCAGCCCCAGCGTTTT.